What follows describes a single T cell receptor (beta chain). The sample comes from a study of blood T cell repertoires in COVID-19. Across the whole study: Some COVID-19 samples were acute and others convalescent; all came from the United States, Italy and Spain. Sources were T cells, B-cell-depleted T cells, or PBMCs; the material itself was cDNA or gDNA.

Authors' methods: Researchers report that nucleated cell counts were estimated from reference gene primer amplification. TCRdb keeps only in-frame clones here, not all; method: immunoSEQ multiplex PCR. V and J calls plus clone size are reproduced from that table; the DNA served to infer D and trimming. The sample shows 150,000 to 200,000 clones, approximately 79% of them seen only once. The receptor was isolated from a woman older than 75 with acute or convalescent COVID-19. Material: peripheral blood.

This CDR3 is CASSAYKYGGEQYF. The CDR3 nucleotides read TGTGCCAGCAGCGCATACAAATACGGCGGGGAGCAGTACTTC. This chain uses TRBV4-2 with TRBJ2-7; D might be TRBD2 (5 bases). CDR3 size: 14 residues. V shed 5 bases and J shed 7 bases, with 18 bases lying between them. The germline gives CDR1 LGHNA, CDR2 YNFKEQ.